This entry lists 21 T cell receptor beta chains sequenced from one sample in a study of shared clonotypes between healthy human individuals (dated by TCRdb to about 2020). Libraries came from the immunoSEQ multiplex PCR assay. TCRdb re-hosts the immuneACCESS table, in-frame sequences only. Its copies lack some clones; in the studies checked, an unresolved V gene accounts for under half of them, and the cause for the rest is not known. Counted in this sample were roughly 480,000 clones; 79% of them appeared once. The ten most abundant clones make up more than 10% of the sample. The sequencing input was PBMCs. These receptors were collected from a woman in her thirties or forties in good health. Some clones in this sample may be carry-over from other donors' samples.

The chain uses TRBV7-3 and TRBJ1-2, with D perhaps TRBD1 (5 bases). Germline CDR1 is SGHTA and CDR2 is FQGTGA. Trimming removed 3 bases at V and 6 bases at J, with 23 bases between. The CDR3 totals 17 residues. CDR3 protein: CASSLTPGLTGDHGYTF. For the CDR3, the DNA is TGTGCCAGCAGCTTGACCCCTGGGTTAACGGGGGACCATGGCTACACCTTC.

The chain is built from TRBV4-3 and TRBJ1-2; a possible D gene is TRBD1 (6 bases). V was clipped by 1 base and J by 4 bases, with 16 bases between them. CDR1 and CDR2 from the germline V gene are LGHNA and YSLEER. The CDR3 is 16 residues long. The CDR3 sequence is CASSQASGQGLYGYTF. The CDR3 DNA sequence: TGCGCCAGCAGCCAAGCCTCGGGCCAGGGGCTCTATGGCTACACCTTC.

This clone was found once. CDR3 nucleotide sequence: TGCAGCGTTTCGACGACGGGGGCCTCAGCTTTCTTT. Translating it yields CSVSTTGASAFF. The V call is TRBV29-1, the J call TRBJ1-1, with a weak D call TRBD1 (6 bases). Germline lookup yields CDR1 SQVTM and CDR2 ANQGSEA. The germline V and J ends were trimmed by 5 bases and 10 bases, with 17 bases remaining between them. This CDR3 is built from 12 residues.

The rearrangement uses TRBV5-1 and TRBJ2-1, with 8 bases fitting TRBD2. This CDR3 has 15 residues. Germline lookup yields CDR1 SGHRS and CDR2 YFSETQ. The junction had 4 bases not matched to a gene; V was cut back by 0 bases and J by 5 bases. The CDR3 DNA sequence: TGCGCCAGCAGCTTGGAAGGGACTAGTCACAATGAGCAGTTCTTC. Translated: CASSLEGTSHNEQFF.

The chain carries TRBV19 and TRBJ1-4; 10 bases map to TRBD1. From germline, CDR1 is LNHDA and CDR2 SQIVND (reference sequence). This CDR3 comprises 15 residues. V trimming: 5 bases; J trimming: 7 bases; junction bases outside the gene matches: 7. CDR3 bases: TGTGCCAGTAGTCCGAGGGACAGGGGATCTGAAAAACTGTTTTTT. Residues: CASSPRDRGSEKLFF.

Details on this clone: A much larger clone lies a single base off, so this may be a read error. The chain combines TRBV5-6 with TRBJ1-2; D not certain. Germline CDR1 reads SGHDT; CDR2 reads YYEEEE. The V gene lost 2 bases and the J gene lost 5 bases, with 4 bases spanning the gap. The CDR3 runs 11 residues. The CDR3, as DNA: TGTGCCAGCAGCTTCGGGTATGGCTACACCTTC. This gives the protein CASSFGYGYTF. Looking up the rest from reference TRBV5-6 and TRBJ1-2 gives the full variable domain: DAGVTQSPTHLIKTRGQQVTLRCSPKSGHDTVSWYQQALGQGPQFIFQYYEEEERQRGNFPDRFSGHQFPNYSSELNVNALLLGDSALYLCASSFGYGYTFGSGTRLTVV.

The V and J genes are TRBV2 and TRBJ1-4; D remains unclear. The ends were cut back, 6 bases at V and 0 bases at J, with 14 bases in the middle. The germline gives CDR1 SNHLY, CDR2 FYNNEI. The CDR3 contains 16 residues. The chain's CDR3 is CASSPALAATNEKLFF. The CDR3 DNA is TGTGCCAGCAGCCCCGCCCTGGCGGCAACTAATGAAAAACTGTTTTTT.

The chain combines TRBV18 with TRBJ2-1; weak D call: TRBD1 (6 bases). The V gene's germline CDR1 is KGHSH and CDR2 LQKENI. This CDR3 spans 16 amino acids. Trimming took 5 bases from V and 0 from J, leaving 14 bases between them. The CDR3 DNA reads TGTGCCAGCTCAAGCCGACAGGAAAGCTCCTACAATGAGCAGTTCTTC. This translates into CASSSRQESSYNEQFF. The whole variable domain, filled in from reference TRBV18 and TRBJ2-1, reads NAGVMQNPRHLVRRRGQEARLRCSPMKGHSHVYWYRQLPEEGLKFMVYLQKENIIDESGMPKERFSAEFPKEGPSILRIQQVVRGDSAAYFCASSSRQESSYNEQFFGPGTRLTVL.

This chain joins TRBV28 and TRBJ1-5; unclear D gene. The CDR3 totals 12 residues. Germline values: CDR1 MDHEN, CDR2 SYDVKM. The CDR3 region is CASVANNQPQHF. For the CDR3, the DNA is TGTGCAAGTGTAGCGAACAATCAGCCCCAGCATTTT. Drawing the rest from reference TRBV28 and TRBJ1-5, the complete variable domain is DVKVTQSSRYLVKRTGEKVFLECVQDMDHENMFWYRQDPGLGLRLIYFSYDVKMKEKGDIPEGYSVSREKKERFSLILESASTNQTSMYLCASVANNQPQHFGDGTRLSIL.

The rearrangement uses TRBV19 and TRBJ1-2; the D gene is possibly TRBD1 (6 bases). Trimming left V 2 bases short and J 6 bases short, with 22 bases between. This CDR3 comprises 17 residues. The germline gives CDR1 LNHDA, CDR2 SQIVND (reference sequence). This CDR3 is CASSISPGVGSLNGYTF. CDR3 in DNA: TGTGCCAGTAGTATATCCCCAGGGGTCGGGTCCTTGAATGGCTACACCTTC.

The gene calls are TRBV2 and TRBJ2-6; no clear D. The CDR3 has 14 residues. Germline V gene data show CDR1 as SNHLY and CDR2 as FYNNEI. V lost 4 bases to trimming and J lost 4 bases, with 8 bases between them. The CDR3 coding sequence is TGTGCCAGCAGTGGGGCCGCCGGGGCCAACGTCCTGACTTTC. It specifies CASSGAAGANVLTF.

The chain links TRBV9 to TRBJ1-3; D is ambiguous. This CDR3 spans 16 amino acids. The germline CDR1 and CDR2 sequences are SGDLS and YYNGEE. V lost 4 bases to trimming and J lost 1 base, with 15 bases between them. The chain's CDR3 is CASSPQRGFSGNTIYF. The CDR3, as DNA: TGTGCCAGCAGCCCTCAAAGAGGGTTTTCTGGAAACACCATATATTTT. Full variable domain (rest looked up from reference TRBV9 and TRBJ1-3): DSGVTQTPKHLITATGQRVTLRCSPRSGDLSVYWYQQSLDQGLQFLIQYYNGEERAKGNILERFSAQQFPDLHSELNLSSLELGDSALYFCASSPQRGFSGNTIYFGEGSWLTVV.

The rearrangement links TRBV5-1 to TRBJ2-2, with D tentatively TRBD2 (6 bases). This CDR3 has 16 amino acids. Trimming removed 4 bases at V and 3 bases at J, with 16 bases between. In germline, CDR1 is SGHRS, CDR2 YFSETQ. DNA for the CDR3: TGCGCCAGCAGCGGATCTAGCGCCCCCGACACCGGGGAGCTGTTTTTT. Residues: CASSGSSAPDTGELFF.

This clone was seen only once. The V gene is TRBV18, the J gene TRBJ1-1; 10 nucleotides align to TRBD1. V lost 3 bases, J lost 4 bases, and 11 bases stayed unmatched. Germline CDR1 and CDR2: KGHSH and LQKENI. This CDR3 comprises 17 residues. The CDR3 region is CASSPRTGGRGFTEAFF. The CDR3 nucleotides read TGTGCCAGCTCACCGCGGACAGGGGGGAGAGGGTTCACTGAAGCTTTCTTT.

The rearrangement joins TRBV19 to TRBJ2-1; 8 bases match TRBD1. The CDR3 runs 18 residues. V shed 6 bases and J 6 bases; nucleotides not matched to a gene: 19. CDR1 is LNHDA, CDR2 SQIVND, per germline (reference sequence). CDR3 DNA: TGTGCCAGTAGCACATCCCTCCCGGACAGGGTCCCTTTCAATGAGCAGTTCTTC. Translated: CASSTSLPDRVPFNEQFF.

The CDR3 spells CASSLAPGNSYEQYF. As DNA, the CDR3 is TGTGCCAGCAGCTTAGCCCCAGGGAACTCCTACGAGCAGTACTTC. This chain joins TRBV7-8 and TRBJ2-7; D perhaps matches TRBD1 (5 bases). V lost 0 bases and J 0 bases, leaving 9 bases between the germline ends. CDR1 and CDR2 from the germline V gene are SGHVS and FQNEAQ. The CDR3 contains 15 residues.

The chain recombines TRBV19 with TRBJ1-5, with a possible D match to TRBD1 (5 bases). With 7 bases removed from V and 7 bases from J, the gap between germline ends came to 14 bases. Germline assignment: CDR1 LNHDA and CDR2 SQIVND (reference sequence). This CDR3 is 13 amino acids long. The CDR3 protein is CASNGATGQPQHF. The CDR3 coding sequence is TGTGCCAGTAATGGGGCTACAGGACAGCCCCAGCATTTT.

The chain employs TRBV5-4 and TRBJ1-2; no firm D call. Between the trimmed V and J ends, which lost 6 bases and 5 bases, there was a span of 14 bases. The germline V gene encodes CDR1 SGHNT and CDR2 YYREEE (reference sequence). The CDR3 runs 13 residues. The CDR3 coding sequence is TGTGCCAGCACCCTAGGCCGGGATTATGGCTACACCTTC. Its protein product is CASTLGRDYGYTF.

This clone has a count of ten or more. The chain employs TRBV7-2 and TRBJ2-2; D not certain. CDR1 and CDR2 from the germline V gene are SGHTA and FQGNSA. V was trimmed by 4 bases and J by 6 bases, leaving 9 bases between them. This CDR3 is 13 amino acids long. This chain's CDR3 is CASSSEMAGELFF. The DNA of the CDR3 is TGTGCCAGCAGCTCCGAGATGGCCGGGGAGCTGTTTTTT.

The CDR3 sequence: CASSSPRELFSNEQFF. The CDR3 bases are TGTGCCAGCAGCTCCCCACGGGAGTTGTTTTCTAATGAGCAGTTCTTC. The chain uses TRBV11-2 and TRBJ2-1; possible D gene TRBD2, 6 bases. Germline V gene data show CDR1 as SGHAT and CDR2 as FQNNGV. Trimming took 4 bases from V and 7 from J, leaving 20 bases between them. The CDR3 spans 16 residues.

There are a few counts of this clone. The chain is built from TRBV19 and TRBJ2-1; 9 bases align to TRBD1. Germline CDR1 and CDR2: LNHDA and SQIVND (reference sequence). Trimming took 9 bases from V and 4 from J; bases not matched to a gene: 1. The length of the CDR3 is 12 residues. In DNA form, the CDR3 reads TGTGCCAGCGGGACAGGGTACAATGAGCAGTTCTTC. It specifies CASGTGYNEQFF.